This T cell receptor (beta chain) originates from a study of cytomegalovirus exposure and HLA in healthy donors. At the level of the study: There were about 85 million unique TCRs (from HLA-typed donors) in an early data release.

Germline V CDR1 and CDR2: SEHNR, FQNEAQ (reference sequence). The V end was cut by 3 bases, the J end by 1 base, with 13 bases between. The CDR3 runs 15 residues. Amplification used 60 Vbeta primers and 13 Jbeta primers. TCRdb keeps only in-frame clones here, not all; method: immunoSEQ multiplex PCR. The sample lists 100,000 or so clones, about 60% occurring once. This donor's CMV serostatus is unrecorded. The specimen sequenced was PBMCs. This receptor was taken from a human donor in good health. J is TRBJ2-7 and V is TRBV7-9; the D gene is possibly TRBD1 (5 bases). CDR3: CASSLAPRDSYEQYF. The CDR3 DNA is TGTGCCAGCAGCTTGGCTCCCAGGGATTCCTACGAGCAGTACTTC.